Listed below are T cell receptor beta chains from one sample, sequenced in a study of blood T cell repertoires in COVID-19. Repertoires were generated with immunoSEQ multiplex PCR, while TCRdb's copy carries only in-frame clones and drops some. The data contain hundreds of thousands of clones, 75% to 85% of them singletons. Sequencing was done on a sample of peripheral blood. Source of these receptors: a woman in her twenties or thirties with COVID-19, enrolled during active disease. The conserved cysteine and the conserved F or W are not part of the CDR3 here.

j_call v_call cdr3_aa
TRBJ1-3 TRBV6-5 ASSYVSGNTIY
TRBJ1-4 TRBV28 ASSLLTAGKMEKLF
TRBJ2-7 TRBV7-6 ASSLDREQY
TRBJ1-1 TRBV6-6 ASRPRQGRAEAF
TRBJ1-3 TRBV9 ASSEGDRAYTIY
TRBJ2-2 TRBV7-9 ASPEDRQNTGELF
TRBJ1-2 TRBV2 ASRSANYGYT
TRBJ1-6 TRBV7-9 ASSIQQGPGHNSPLH
TRBJ1-4 TRBV19 ATQRRGSSEKLF
TRBJ2-1 TRBV7-9 ASRESGSPYNEQF
TRBJ1-1 TRBV9 ASSAGQNTEAF
TRBJ1-6 TRBV6-1 ASSASPGAYNSPLH
TRBJ1-3 TRBV6-5 ASRQGTGNTIY
TRBJ1-2 TRBV2 ASSDRDRFYGYT
TRBJ2-5 TRBV27 ASSSPYTGGQETQY
TRBJ2-7 TRBV27 ASSPRGPPLSYEQY
TRBJ2-3 TRBV3-1/TRBV3-2 ASSHRGGIGLAAQY
TRBJ2-5 TRBV29-1 SVRTSGETQY
TRBJ2-1 TRBV2 ASQGSYNEQF
TRBJ1-2 TRBV9 ASSAWDRGYHGYT
TRBJ1-1 TRBV19 ASTARQGNTEAF
TRBJ1-1 TRBV12-3/TRBV12-4 ASSLMVRGGAF
TRBJ2-3 TRBV27 ASSSFPLAGGPTDTQY
TRBJ1-3 TRBV7-9 ASSAYREKNGNTIY
TRBJ2-1 TRBV7-2 ASSLELAEYNEQF
TRBJ1-6 TRBV19 ASSRTGGPDNSPLH
TRBJ2-1 TRBV2 ASPRKGVNEQF
TRBJ1-2 TRBV7-2 ASSLSGTGTYGYT
TRBJ2-6 TRBV7-2 ASSADRGYSGANVLT
TRBJ2-3 TRBV30 AWSLDLGGMGTDTQY
TRBJ1-2 TRBV11-2 ASSPDRGRLLDGYT
TRBJ1-5 TRBV6-6 ASSYRDSNQPQH
TRBJ2-7 TRBV3-1/TRBV3-2 ASSSWGQDYEQY
TRBJ2-1 TRBV15 ATSRDSLWSPGNEQF
TRBJ1-1 TRBV6-1 ASSEFNRRGTEAF
TRBJ2-1 TRBV18 ASSPQTGGLSYNEQF
TRBJ1-3 TRBV5-5 ASSLAAGGDTIY
TRBJ1-2 TRBV5-4 ASSGTGSGYT
TRBJ2-7 TRBV6-6 ASSSVGAGEQY
TRBJ1-1 TRBV7-9 ASSQPDTGDGTEAF
TRBJ2-3 TRBV11-2 ASSLRLGLVTDTQY
TRBJ2-2 TRBV30 AWRGQLTGELF
TRBJ1-5 TRBV20-1 SASSGQLNQPQH
TRBJ2-2 TRBV24-1 ATSDEGATGELF
TRBJ1-5 TRBV11-3 ASSACRTGGNQPQH
TRBJ1-6 TRBV2 ASSPELTRNYYNSPLH
TRBJ1-2 TRBV27 ASSPGQHNYGYT